The clone carrying this T cell receptor beta chain occurred a few times. Its antigen remains unidentified. TCRdb ran MiXCR on the RT-PCR reads and lists one entry per CDR3 protein. The repertoire holds about 480,000 distinct CDR3 sequences, with about 25% as singletons. This CDR3 comprises 12 residues. The ends were cut back, 8 bases at V and 9 bases at J, with 14 bases in the middle. Germline CDR1 and CDR2: SNHLY and FYNNEI. These data belong to a study of response to subunit inactivated influenza vaccine. Points from the study as a whole: Authors suggested each seasonal flu vaccination may recruit only limited numbers of new T cells.

This chain joins TRBV2 and TRBJ2-1; no clear D. Sequenced here: CD4+ T cells sorted from PBMCs, sampled 4 to 6 days after vaccination. This TCR was sampled from a man over 45 who received an inactivated influenza vaccine. The CDR3 sequence: CASAPGIGEQFF. The CDR3 DNA reads as TGTGCCAGCGCCCCAGGTATCGGTGAGCAGTTCTTC.